These 12 T cell receptor beta chains originate from one sample sequenced in a study of T cells after yellow fever vaccination. Each CDR3 protein gets one entry after TCRdb re-called the 5' RACE reads with MiXCR. The sample includes 450,000 to 650,000 distinct CDR3 sequences, about 14% of them seen just once. Sequenced material: PBMCs, taken on the day of the yellow fever booster vaccination. These receptors were taken from a man between 25 and 39 years old who received the YFV17D yellow fever vaccine.

This clonotype was found a few times. This chain links TRBV5-4 with TRBJ2-5; D is uncertain. This CDR3 region has 16 residues. Trimming shortened V by 5 bases and J by 5 bases, and 22 bases separated the two germline ends. Germline CDR1 and CDR2: SGHNT and YYREEE (reference sequence). DNA of the CDR3: TGTGCCAGCAGATCACCCGGAGCCCCTGATGGGGAGACCCAGTACTTC. It specifies CASRSPGAPDGETQYF.

This clonotype was detected only a few times. This chain connects TRBV18 to TRBJ2-3; tentative D call: TRBD2 (5 bases). CDR3 size: 13 residues. The V end lost 4 bases, the J end lost 2 bases, and 7 bases lay between the germline ends. Per germline, CDR1 KGHSH and CDR2 LQKENI. Here the CDR3 reads CASSREFTDTQYF. The CDR3 region has the DNA TGTGCCAGCTCACGGGAGTTCACAGATACGCAGTATTTT.

This clonotype has ten or more counts. The chain links TRBV15 to TRBJ1-1; 7 positions match TRBD1. The V gene's germline CDR1 is LNHNV and CDR2 YYDKDF (reference sequence). The CDR3 is 15 amino acids. After removal of 5 bases from V and 5 bases from J, the junction contained 11 bases not matched to a gene. In DNA, the CDR3 is TGTGCCACCAGCGGAAAGACAGGGTCGGAAACTGAAGCTTTCTTT. Amino acid sequence: CATSGKTGSETEAFF.

The chain has TRBV10-3 and TRBJ2-1; D gene ambiguous. CDR1 and CDR2 (germline): ENHRY, SYGVKD. The V and J ends lost 0 bases and 12 bases respectively, with 9 bases between them. The CDR3 is 12 amino acids. DNA for the CDR3: TGTGCCATCAGTGAGTCACAGCTGGGGCAGTTCTTC. This sequence encodes CAISESQLGQFF.

This clonotype has more than one count but fewer than ten. The rearrangement links TRBV7-2 to TRBJ2-5, with TRBD1 matching over 8 bases. V gave up 7 bases and J gave up 5 bases; unmatched junction bases: 12. This CDR3 comprises 15 residues. CDR1 and CDR2 (germline): SGHTA, FQGNSA. This CDR3 is CASMPGQGAFETQYF. CDR3 DNA: TGTGCCAGCATGCCGGGGCAGGGGGCATTTGAGACCCAGTACTTC.

The V call is TRBV15, the J call TRBJ2-5, with D uncertain. Trimming removed 1 base at V and 1 base at J, with 4 bases between. Germline CDR1 reads LNHNV; CDR2 reads YYDKDF (reference sequence). The CDR3 runs to 13 residues. CDR3 protein: CATSRVSQETQYF. The CDR3 coding sequence is TGTGCCACCAGCAGAGTGTCCCAAGAGACCCAGTACTTC. Drawing the rest from reference TRBV15 and TRBJ2-5, the complete variable domain is DAMVIQNPRYQVTQFGKPVTLSCSQTLNHNVMYWYQQKSSQAPKLLFHYYDKDFNNEADTPDNFQSRRPNTSFCFLDIRSPGLGDTAMYLCATSRVSQETQYFGPGTRLLVL.

The V gene is TRBV29-1, the J gene TRBJ2-7; D is unresolved. Germline CDR1 reads SQVTM; CDR2 reads ANQGSEA. The V gene lost 4 bases and the J gene lost 6 bases, with 10 bases spanning the gap. The CDR3 is made up of 11 amino acids. This CDR3 reads CSVAKDLEQYF. Here the CDR3 DNA reads TGCAGCGTTGCAAAAGACCTCGAGCAGTACTTC.

This clonotype was seen more than once but under ten times. The chain recombines TRBV28 with TRBJ2-7; no definite D call. This CDR3 spans 16 amino acids. V was pared by 4 bases and J by 2 bases, with 18 bases between. Germline V gene data show CDR1 as MDHEN and CDR2 as SYDVKM. The CDR3 nucleotides read TGTGCCAGCAGTTCCGCCTTTGGCCTTGGCACCTACGAGCAGTACTTC. It is translated as CASSSAFGLGTYEQYF.

This clonotype was counted a few times. The chain carries TRBV12-3 or TRBV12-4 and TRBJ2-2; the match to TRBD2 covers 12 bases. After removal of 5 bases from V and 3 bases from J, the junction contained 4 bases not matched to a gene. This CDR3 is built from 16 residues. CDR3 sequence: CASSPTSGSYTGELFF. For the CDR3, the DNA is TGTGCCAGCAGTCCGACTAGCGGGAGTTACACCGGGGAGCTGTTTTTT.

This clonotype was seen a few times. The V gene is TRBV20-1, the J gene TRBJ2-1, with 9 bases that match TRBD2. The CDR3 contains 14 residues. The germline gives CDR1 DFQATT, CDR2 SNEGSKA (reference sequence). V shed 0 bases, J shed 10 bases, and the junction held 7 bases outside the gene matches. CDR3 coding DNA: TGCAGTGCTAGAGATTGGGTAGCGGGAGACGAGCAGTTCTTC. This gives the protein CSARDWVAGDEQFF.

This clonotype was seen more than once but under ten times. CDR3 sequence: CASSLGPGQGTYEQYF. The CDR3 DNA sequence: TGCGCCAGCAGCTTGGGTCCGGGACAGGGAACCTACGAGCAGTACTTC. The V call is TRBV5-1, the J call TRBJ2-7, with 9 bases matching TRBD1. Per the germline V gene, CDR1 is SGHRS and CDR2 is YFSETQ. The junction had 6 bases not matched to a gene; V was cut back by 0 bases and J by 2 bases. The CDR3 loop spans 16 amino acids. Full variable domain (remainder filled in from reference TRBV5-1 and TRBJ2-7): KAGVTQTPRYLIKTRGQQVTLSCSPISGHRSVSWYQQTPGQGLQFLFEYFSETQRNKGNFPGRFSGRQFSNSRSEMNVSTLELGDSALYLCASSLGPGQGTYEQYFGPGTRLTVT.

This chain joins TRBV5-1 and TRBJ1-4; D may be TRBD1 (6 bases). Germline V gene sequence: CDR1 SGHRS, CDR2 YFSETQ. The V end lost 7 bases, the J end lost 0 bases, and 10 bases lay between the germline ends. The CDR3 covers 14 residues. Here the CDR3 reads CASGSGATNEKLFF. CDR3 coding DNA: TGCGCCAGCGGTTCAGGGGCAACTAATGAAAAACTGTTTTTT.